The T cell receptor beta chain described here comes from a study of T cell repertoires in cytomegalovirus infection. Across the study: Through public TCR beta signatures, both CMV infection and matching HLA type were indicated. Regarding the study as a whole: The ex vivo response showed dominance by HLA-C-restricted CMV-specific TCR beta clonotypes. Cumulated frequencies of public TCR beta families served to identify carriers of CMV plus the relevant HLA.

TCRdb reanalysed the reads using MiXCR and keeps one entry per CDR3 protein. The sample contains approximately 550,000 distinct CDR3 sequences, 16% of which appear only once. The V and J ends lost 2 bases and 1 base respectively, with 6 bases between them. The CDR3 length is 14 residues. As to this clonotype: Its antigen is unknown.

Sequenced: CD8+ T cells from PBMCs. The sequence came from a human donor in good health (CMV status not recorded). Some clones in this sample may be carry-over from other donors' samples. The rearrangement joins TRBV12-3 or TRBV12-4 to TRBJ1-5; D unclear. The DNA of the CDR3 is TGTGCCAGCAGTTTAAGACCAAGCAATCAGCCCCAGCATTTT. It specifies CASSLRPSNQPQHF.